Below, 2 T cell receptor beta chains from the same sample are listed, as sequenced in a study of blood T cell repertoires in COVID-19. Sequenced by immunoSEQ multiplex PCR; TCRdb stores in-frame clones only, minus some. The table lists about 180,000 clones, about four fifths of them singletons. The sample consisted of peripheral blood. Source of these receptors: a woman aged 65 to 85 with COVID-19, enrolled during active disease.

This CDR3 is CASSQERGRAEQFF. CDR3 bases: TGCGCCAGCAGCCAAGAGAGGGGGAGGGCTGAGCAGTTCTTC. This chain connects TRBV4-1 to TRBJ2-1, with a possible D match to TRBD2 (7 bases). The CDR3 has 14 residues. The germline CDR1 and CDR2 sequences are MGHRA and YSYEKL. Between the trimmed V and J ends, which lost 0 bases and 9 bases, there was a span of 12 bases.

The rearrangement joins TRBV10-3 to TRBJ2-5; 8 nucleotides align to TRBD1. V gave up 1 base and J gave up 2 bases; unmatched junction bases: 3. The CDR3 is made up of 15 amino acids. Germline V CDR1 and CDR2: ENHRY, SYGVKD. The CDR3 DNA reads TGTGCCATCAGTGAGTTCGGACAGGGTCAAGAGACCCAGTACTTC. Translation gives CAISEFGQGQETQYF.